This TCR beta chain came from a study of identical twins' blood T cells. The wider study: Roughly 12 libraries, six alpha and six beta, gave around 50 million reads.

Germline assignment: CDR1 LNHDA and CDR2 SQIVND (reference sequence). V lost 4 bases, J lost 0 bases, and 13 bases lay in between. CDR3 length: 16 residues. Six healthy women, forming three identical twin pairs, donated samples. A previously described protocol, modified, built RNA-based TCR cDNA libraries. Per the original data handling: Each donor had about 95,000 to nearly 550,000 clonotypes. One entry per CDR3 protein results from TCRdb running MiXCR on the 5' RACE reads. TCRdb assigned the V and J calls; the authors' analysis was not used. The sample carries 400,000 or so distinct CDR3 sequences, 28% recorded once.

This sequence joins TRBV19 and TRBJ1-5; D is possibly TRBD1 (6 bases). Material for sequencing was PBMCs. This TCR came from a woman between 18 and 55 years old in good health. The CDR3 sequence is CASSRQGHYSNQPQHF. The CDR3 nucleotides are TGTGCCAGTAGTAGGCAGGGGCACTATAGCAATCAGCCCCAGCATTTT.